These 11 T cell receptor beta chains share one sample of origin, sequenced in a study of follicular helper T cells after annual influenza vaccination. TCRdb's table, derived via immunoSEQ multiplex PCR, lists solely in-frame clones and lacks some. In the table there are around 25,000 clones, roughly 80% of which are singletons. Noted time point: 2014-2015 season, pre-vaccination. The source material was CXCR5+ CD38- circulating T follicular helper cells from blood, sampled on the day of influenza vaccination. Subset given: circulating Tfh, non-naive CD4+CXCR5+PD-1+ (ICOS+CD38+ or ICOS-CD38-). The receptors shown here come from an adult who received the influenza vaccine.

This clone was observed a handful of times. The V and J genes are TRBV5-5 and TRBJ2-2; 7 bases map to TRBD1. The CDR3 extends over 15 amino acids. After removal of 1 base from V and 7 bases from J, the junction contained 7 bases not matched to a gene. Germline V gives CDR1 SGHKS, CDR2 YYEKEE (reference sequence). The CDR3: CASSLWQGVGGELFF. The CDR3 DNA reads TGTGCCAGCAGCTTGTGGCAGGGGGTCGGCGGGGAGCTGTTTTTT.

The genes are TRBV30 and TRBJ2-5; 9 nucleotides agree with TRBD1. The CDR3 is made up of 15 amino acids. Trimming took 0 bases from V and 7 from J; bases not matched to a gene: 9. Germline loops: CDR1 GTSNPN, CDR2 SVGIG (reference sequence). This chain's CDR3 is CAWSVTGGKRGTQYF. CDR3 bases: TGTGCCTGGAGTGTTACAGGGGGCAAAAGGGGGACCCAGTACTTC.

The rearrangement joins TRBV18 to TRBJ1-1, with 8 nucleotides matching TRBD1. The germline V gene encodes CDR1 KGHSH and CDR2 LQKENI. J was trimmed by 1 base and V by 2 bases; bases with no gene match: 0. The CDR3 has 14 residues. CDR3 protein: CASSPGQGNTEAFF. Here the CDR3 DNA reads TGTGCCAGCTCACCAGGACAGGGGAACACTGAAGCTTTCTTT.

The CDR3 reads CASSSGGEGYTF. The CDR3 coding sequence is TGTGCCAGCAGCTCAGGGGGAGAGGGCTACACCTTC. The rearrangement uses TRBV6-5 and TRBJ1-2; 7 nucleotides line up with TRBD1. Looked up from germline, CDR1 is MNHEY and CDR2 is SVGAGI. With 6 bases clipped from V and 8 bases from J, the junction kept 6 bases outside the gene matches. This CDR3 contains 12 residues.

This chain joins TRBV5-1 and TRBJ2-5; D is possibly TRBD2 (8 bases). Germline lookup yields CDR1 SGHRS and CDR2 YFSETQ. The V end lost 2 bases, the J end lost 2 bases, and 19 bases lay between the germline ends. The CDR3 runs 17 residues. CDR3 nucleotides: TGCGCCAGCAGCTTCGGAGGGGGCGGGAGGAATCAAGAGACCCAGTACTTC. This codes for CASSFGGGGRNQETQYF.

This clone showed up just a few times. This chain links TRBV18 with TRBJ1-3; perhaps TRBD1 as D (6 bases). Germline V gives CDR1 KGHSH, CDR2 LQKENI. Trimming cost V 2 bases and J 2 bases, with 10 bases left between them. CDR3 length equals 15 residues. CDR3 amino acids: CASSPDRRTGNTIYF. The CDR3 DNA sequence: TGTGCCAGCTCACCAGACAGGAGGACTGGAAACACCATATATTTT.

This clone was picked up a small number of times. This chain connects TRBV5-1 to TRBJ2-5; 7 bases are a match to TRBD1. Germline V gene data show CDR1 as SGHRS and CDR2 as YFSETQ. This CDR3 region has 15 residues. V gave up 3 bases and J gave up 4 bases; unmatched junction bases: 9. The DNA of the CDR3 is TGCGCCAGCAGCTCAACTGGGACAGCCTCAGAGACCCAGTACTTC. It codes for CASSSTGTASETQYF.

The chain recombines TRBV2 with TRBJ2-7; maybe TRBD2 (5 bases). The tail of the sequence fits TRBJ2-1 better, so the J call may be wrong. Germline CDR1 and CDR2: SNHLY and FYNNEI. CDR3 size: 11 residues. This CDR3 is CASKYEGEQFF. The DNA for the CDR3 is TGTGCCAGCAAGTACGAGGGTGAGCAGTTCTTC.

The chain recombines TRBV27 with TRBJ2-7; 13 bases are a match to TRBD2. The ends lost 5 bases at V and 1 base at J; junction bases unmatched: 8. The length of the CDR3 is 17 residues. Germline values: CDR1 MNHEY, CDR2 SMNVEV (reference sequence). The CDR3 here is CASSPTTSGGESYEQYF. CDR3 coding DNA: TGTGCCAGCAGTCCAACCACTAGCGGGGGGGAGTCCTACGAGCAGTACTTC.

V gene TRBV5-1 combines with J gene TRBJ2-3; D uncertain. V lost 6 bases and J 3 bases, leaving 11 bases between the germline ends. CDR1 is SGHRS, CDR2 YFSETQ, per germline. The CDR3 is 13 amino acids. The CDR3: CASTSLMTDTQYF. DNA of the CDR3: TGCGCCAGCACGTCGCTAATGACAGATACGCAGTATTTT.

This clone was seen a few times. The rearrangement links TRBV6-1 to TRBJ2-7; 8 bases match TRBD1. J was trimmed by 6 bases and V by 1 base; bases with no gene match: 2. CDR3 length: 13 residues. Germline V gene sequence: CDR1 MNHNS, CDR2 SASEGT. The CDR3 bases are TGTGCCAGCAGTGAAGGGACAGGGCGCGAGCAGTACTTC. This gives the protein CASSEGTGREQYF.